The sequence of this T cell receptor (beta chain) was determined in a study of CD8+CD57+ T cells in acquired aplastic anemia. It was genomic DNA that served as the template for profiling TCR beta VDJ and CDR3. MiXCR was run by TCRdb on the reads, yielding one entry per CDR3 protein. The repertoire holds approximately 380,000 distinct CDR3 sequences, with 60% to 80% as singletons. Per the germline V gene, CDR1 is SSHAT and CDR2 is FNYEAQ (reference sequence). The CDR3 has 15 amino acids. This clonotype was seen just once. An end of the junction does not agree with germline; a read error may underlie this.

The rearrangement links TRBV7-7 to TRBJ1-6; D ambiguous. The TCR was taken from a human donor in good health, serving as a control. Source material: sorted CD4+, CD8+, or CD8+CD57+ T cells (not recorded which) from PBMCs. The CDR3 nucleotides are TGTGCCAGCAGCTTTGGTATGGCGAATGATTCGCCCCATTACTTT. Protein product: CASSFGMANDSPHYF.